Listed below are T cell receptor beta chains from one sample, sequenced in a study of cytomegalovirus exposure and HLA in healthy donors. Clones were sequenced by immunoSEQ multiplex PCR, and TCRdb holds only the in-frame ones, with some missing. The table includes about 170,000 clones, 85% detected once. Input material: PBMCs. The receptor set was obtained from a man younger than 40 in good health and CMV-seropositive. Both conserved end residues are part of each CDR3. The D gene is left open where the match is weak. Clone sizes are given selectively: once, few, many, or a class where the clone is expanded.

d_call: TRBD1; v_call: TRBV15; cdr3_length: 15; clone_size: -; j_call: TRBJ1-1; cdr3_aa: CATSSLRTGRTEAFF; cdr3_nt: TGTGCCACCAGCAGTTTACGGACAGGGAGAACTGAAGCTTTCTTT
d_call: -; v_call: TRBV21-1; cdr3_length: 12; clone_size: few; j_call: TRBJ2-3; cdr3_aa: CASGLISDTQYF; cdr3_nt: TGTGCCAGCGGCCTTATTTCGGATACGCAGTATTTT
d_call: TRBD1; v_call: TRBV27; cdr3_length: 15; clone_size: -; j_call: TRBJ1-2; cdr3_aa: CASSSPDRAVYGYTF; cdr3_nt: TGTGCCAGCAGTTCCCCGGACAGGGCTGTCTATGGCTACACCTTC
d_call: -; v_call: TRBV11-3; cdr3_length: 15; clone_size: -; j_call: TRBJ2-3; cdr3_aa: CASSLTTARADTQYF; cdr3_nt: TGTGCCAGCAGCTTAACGACCGCCAGGGCAGATACGCAGTATTTT
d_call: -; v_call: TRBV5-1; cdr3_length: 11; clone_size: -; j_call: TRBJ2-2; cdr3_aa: CATQEAGELFF; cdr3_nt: TGCGCCACCCAAGAGGCCGGGGAGCTGTTTTTT
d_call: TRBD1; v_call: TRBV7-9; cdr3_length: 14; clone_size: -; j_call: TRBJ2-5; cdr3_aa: CASSLTQGGETQYF; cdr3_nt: TGTGCCAGCAGCTTAACACAGGGGGGAGAGACCCAGTACTTC
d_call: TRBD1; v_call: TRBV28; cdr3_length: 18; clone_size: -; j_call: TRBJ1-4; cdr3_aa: CASSLISDRLATNEKLFF; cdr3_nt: TGTGCCAGCAGTCTCATTTCGGACAGGCTTGCAACTAATGAAAAACTGTTTTTT
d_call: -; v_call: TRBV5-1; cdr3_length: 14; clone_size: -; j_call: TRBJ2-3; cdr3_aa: CASSLGGDTSTQYF; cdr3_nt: TGCGCCAGCAGCTTGGGCGGGGATACGAGTACGCAGTATTTT
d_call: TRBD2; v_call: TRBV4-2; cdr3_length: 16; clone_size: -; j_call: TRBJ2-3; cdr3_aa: CASSARSGTLTDTQYF; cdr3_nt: TGTGCCAGCAGCGCCCGTAGCGGGACCCTCACAGATACGCAGTATTTT
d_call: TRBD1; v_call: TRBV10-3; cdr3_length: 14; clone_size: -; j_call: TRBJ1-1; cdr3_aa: CAISERTGVTEAFF; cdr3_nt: TGTGCCATCAGTGAACGGACAGGGGTCACTGAAGCTTTCTTT
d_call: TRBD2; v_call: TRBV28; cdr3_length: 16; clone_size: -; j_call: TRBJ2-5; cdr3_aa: CASSLTGLAEVETQYF; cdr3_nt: TGTGCCAGCAGTTTAACGGGACTAGCGGAGGTGGAGACCCAGTACTTC
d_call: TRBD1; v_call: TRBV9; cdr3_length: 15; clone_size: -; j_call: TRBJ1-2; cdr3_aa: CASSGRTGVGYGYTF; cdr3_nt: TGTGCCAGCAGCGGACGGACAGGGGTCGGCTATGGCTACACCTTC
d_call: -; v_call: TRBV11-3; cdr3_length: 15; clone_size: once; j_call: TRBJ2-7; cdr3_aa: CASSDRRVGSYEQYF; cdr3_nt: TGTGCCAGCAGCGATCGCAGGGTAGGTTCCTACGAGCAGTACTTC
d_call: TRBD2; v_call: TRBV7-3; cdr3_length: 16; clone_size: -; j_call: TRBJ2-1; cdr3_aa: CASSVQGGREKDEQFF; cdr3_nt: TGTGCCAGCAGCGTCCAGGGCGGGAGGGAGAAAGATGAGCAGTTCTTC
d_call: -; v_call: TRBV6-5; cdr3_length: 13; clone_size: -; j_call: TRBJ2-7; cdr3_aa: CASHRADLYEQYF; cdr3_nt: TGTGCCAGCCACAGGGCAGACCTCTACGAGCAGTACTTC
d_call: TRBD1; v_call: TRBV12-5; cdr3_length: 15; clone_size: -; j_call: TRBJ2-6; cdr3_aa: CASGSDVTGYGVLTF; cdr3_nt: TGTGCTAGTGGTTCAGACGTGACAGGGTACGGCGTCCTGACTTTC
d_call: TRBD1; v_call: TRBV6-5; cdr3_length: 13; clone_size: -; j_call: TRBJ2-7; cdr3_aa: CASSPTGIGEQYF; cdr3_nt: TGTGCCAGCAGTCCGACAGGGATTGGCGAGCAGTACTTC